This T cell receptor (beta chain) was identified during a study of OX40 agonist ivuxolimab in advanced cancers. Study context: Among those treated, three patients had partial responses, one with hepatocellular carcinoma and two with cutaneous melanoma. General study points: Partial responders receiving 0.1-3.0 mg/kg showed among the lowest clonal expansion. Expanded peripheral T cell antigen specificity was not determined.

Germline V gene lookup returns CDR1 SGHTA and CDR2 FQGTGA. CDR3 length: 15 amino acids. V was shortened by 1 base and J by 0 bases, with 9 bases between the two germline ends. Of note for this clone: Its target is not known.

Clones were sequenced by immunoSEQ multiplex PCR, and TCRdb holds only the in-frame ones, with some missing. The data show about 73,000 clones, with about 93% seen just once and around 0.51% held by the top ten. This receptor was taken from an adult with an advanced solid tumor such as melanoma, head and neck, liver or kidney cancer. The chain employs TRBV7-3 and TRBJ1-1; no definite D call. The material sequenced was CD4+ or CD8+ T cells sorted from blood, taken in a trial of the OX40 agonist ivuxolimab. The CDR3 sequence: CASSLNGGLNTEAFF. In DNA form, the CDR3 reads TGTGCCAGCAGCTTAAATGGCGGTCTGAACACTGAAGCTTTCTTT.